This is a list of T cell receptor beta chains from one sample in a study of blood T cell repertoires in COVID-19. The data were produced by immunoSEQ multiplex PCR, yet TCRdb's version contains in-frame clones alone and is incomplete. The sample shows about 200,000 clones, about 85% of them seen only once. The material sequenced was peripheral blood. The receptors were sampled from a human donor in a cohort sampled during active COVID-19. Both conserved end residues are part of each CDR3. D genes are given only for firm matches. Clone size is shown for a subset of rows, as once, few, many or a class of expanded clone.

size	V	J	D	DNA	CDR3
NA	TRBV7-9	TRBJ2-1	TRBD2	TGTGCCAGCAGTTCACTAGCGGGAGCCTACAATGAGCAGTTCTTC	CASSSLAGAYNEQFF
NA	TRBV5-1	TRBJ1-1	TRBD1	TGCGCCAGCAGCCCGGGGACAGGGCTGGGGAACACTGAAGCTTTCTTT	CASSPGTGLGNTEAFF
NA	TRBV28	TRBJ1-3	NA	TGTGCCAGCAGTTTAGGAGGGCGCGGAAACACCATATATTTT	CASSLGGRGNTIYF
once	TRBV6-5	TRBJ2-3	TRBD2	TGTGCCAGCAGTTACGGGGCGGGGGGGCGAGATACGCAGTATTTT	CASSYGAGGRDTQYF
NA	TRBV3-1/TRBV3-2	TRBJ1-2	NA	TGTGCCAGCAGCCAGAACACAGGTGCCAATGGCTACACCTTC	CASSQNTGANGYTF
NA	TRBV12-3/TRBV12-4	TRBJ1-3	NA	TGTGCCAGCAGCGGTCGAGTTGGAAACACCATATATTTT	CASSGRVGNTIYF
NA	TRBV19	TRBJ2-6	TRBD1	TGTGCCAGTAAAGTGGCGGCAGGGGGTTTGATAGGTCGTCCTGGGGCCAACGTCCTGACTTTC	CASKVAAGGLIGRPGANVLTF
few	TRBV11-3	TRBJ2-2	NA	TGTGCCAGCAGCTTATCCCCTACCGGGGAGCTGTTTTTT	CASSLSPTGELFF
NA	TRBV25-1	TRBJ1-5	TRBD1	TGTGCCAGCAGTCCTGCAGGGGGTCAGCCCCAGCATTTT	CASSPAGGQPQHF
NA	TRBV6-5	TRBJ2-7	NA	TGTGCCAGCACGACAGGCGGCTCCTACGAGCAGTACTTC	CASTTGGSYEQYF
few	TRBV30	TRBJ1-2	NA	TGTGCCTGGAGTATCCAGGGCCGCTATGGCTACACCTTC	CAWSIQGRYGYTF
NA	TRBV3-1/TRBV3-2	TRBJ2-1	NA	TGTGCCAGCAGCCAAGTAACGGGGGGCCAGAGTGAGCAGTTCTTC	CASSQVTGGQSEQFF
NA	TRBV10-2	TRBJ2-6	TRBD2	TGCGCCAGCAGTGGCCCCCCGGGGGGGCGCGGGGCCAACGTCCTGACTTTC	CASSGPPGGRGANVLTF
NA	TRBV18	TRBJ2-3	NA	TGTGCCAGCTCAATGAGCGGGCCTAGCACAGATACGCAGTATTTT	CASSMSGPSTDTQYF
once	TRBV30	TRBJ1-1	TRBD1	TGTGCCTGGAGGATTGGCGGGACAGGGGGCACTGAAGCTTTCTTT	CAWRIGGTGGTEAFF
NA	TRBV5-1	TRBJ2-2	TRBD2	TGCGCCAGCAGCTTGGCCGGGACTAGGTCCGGGGAGCTGTTTTTT	CASSLAGTRSGELFF
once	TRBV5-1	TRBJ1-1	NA	TGCGCCAGCAGTCCCACGGGCAGGGACACTGAAGCTTTCTTT	CASSPTGRDTEAFF
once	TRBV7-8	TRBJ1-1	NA	TGTGCCAGCAGCACGGACAGATTTGACACTGAAGCTTTCTTT	CASSTDRFDTEAFF
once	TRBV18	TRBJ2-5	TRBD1	TGTGCCAGCTCACCTGAAACCGGGACAGGGGGGGAGACCCAGTACTTC	CASSPETGTGGETQYF
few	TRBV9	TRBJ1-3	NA	TGTGCCAGCAGCGTAGCTGGGGAGGACAGAAACACCATATATTTT	CASSVAGEDRNTIYF
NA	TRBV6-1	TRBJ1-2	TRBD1	TGTGCCAGCAGTGAAGGGGGACAGGCAGAGGGCTATGGCTACACCTTC	CASSEGGQAEGYGYTF
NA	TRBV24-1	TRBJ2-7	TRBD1	TGTGCCACCAGTGAGTCGACAGGGGTGGGACCAAGGTACTTC	CATSESTGVGPRYF
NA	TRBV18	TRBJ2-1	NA	TGTGCCAGCTCACCCCTGAGAACCTACAATGAGCAGTTCTTC	CASSPLRTYNEQFF